The 32 T cell receptor beta chains in this list originate from one sample, sequenced in a study of blood T cell repertoires in COVID-19. Sequencing was performed with immunoSEQ multiplex PCR; in TCRdb, only in-frame clones are kept and a portion is missing. The table lists 200,000 or so clones, roughly 84% of them singletons. Sample: peripheral blood. The receptors derive from a man between 45 and 60 years old who had recovered from COVID-19.

This clone was recorded only once. CDR3 sequence reads: CASSSLGRDYNEQFF. The CDR3 DNA is TGTGCCAGCAGCTCACTAGGACGGGACTACAATGAGCAGTTCTTC. The gene calls are TRBV5-6 and TRBJ2-1, with D possibly matching TRBD2 (5 bases). CDR1 is SGHDT, CDR2 YYEEEE, per germline. This CDR3 comprises 15 residues. The germline V and J ends were trimmed by 3 bases and 3 bases, with 13 bases remaining between them.

This rearrangement joins TRBV4-1 to TRBJ1-2; 11 nucleotides match TRBD1. J was trimmed by 7 bases and V by 4 bases; bases with no gene match: 8. The CDR3 extends over 15 amino acids. Looked up from germline, CDR1 is MGHRA and CDR2 is YSYEKL. The CDR3 DNA follows: TGCGCCAGCAGCCCCCGGGACAGGGGGACTTTTGGCTACACCTTC. Its protein product is CASSPRDRGTFGYTF.

The chain recombines TRBV9 with TRBJ1-5; D remains unclear. The V gene lost 3 bases and the J gene lost 3 bases, with 13 bases spanning the gap. Germline V gives CDR1 SGDLS, CDR2 YYNGEE. This CDR3 has 15 residues. This chain's CDR3 is CASSEGVTDNQPQHF. CDR3 in DNA: TGTGCCAGCAGCGAGGGAGTGACGGACAATCAGCCCCAGCATTTT.

This clone was seen only a few times. The genes are TRBV11-3 and TRBJ2-1, with D possibly TRBD2 on 6 matching bases. The V end was cut by 0 bases, the J end by 5 bases, with 14 bases between. CDR1 SGHNT and CDR2 YENEEA come from the germline V gene. The CDR3 consists of 16 residues. The CDR3 DNA reads as TGTGCCAGCAGCTTAGAGGGTGGCCGGGAGAACAATGAGCAGTTCTTC. Its protein is CASSLEGGRENNEQFF.

In its sample, this clone was seen a few times. This sequence joins TRBV28 and TRBJ2-7, with 8 bases fitting TRBD2. Looked up from germline, CDR1 is MDHEN and CDR2 is SYDVKM. V trimming: 7 bases; J trimming: 6 bases; junction bases outside the gene matches: 14. The CDR3 spans 15 residues. CDR3 protein: CASITHGSGSGEQYF. The DNA for the CDR3 is TGTGCCAGCATCACACATGGGAGCGGGAGTGGCGAGCAGTACTTC. Drawing the rest from reference TRBV28 and TRBJ2-7, the complete variable domain is DVKVTQSSRYLVKRTGEKVFLECVQDMDHENMFWYRQDPGLGLRLIYFSYDVKMKEKGDIPEGYSVSREKKERFSLILESASTNQTSMYLCASITHGSGSGEQYFGPGTRLTVT.

This clone was detected only once. The chain is built from TRBV19 and TRBJ2-1; TRBD2 might be the D (6 bases). Between the trimmed V and J ends, which lost 1 base and 5 bases, there was a span of 12 bases. Germline V lookup: CDR1 LNHDA, CDR2 SQIVND (reference sequence). The CDR3 has 15 amino acids. This CDR3 reads CASSIVRGIDNEQFF. CDR3 nucleotide sequence: TGTGCCAGTAGTATAGTCCGGGGGATAGACAATGAGCAGTTCTTC.

CDR3 region: CASSPGSGSIYEQYF. The CDR3 DNA reads as TGTGCCAGCAGTCCCGGGAGCGGGAGTATCTACGAGCAGTACTTC. V and J are TRBV6-6 and TRBJ2-7; 8 bases fit TRBD2. This CDR3 spans 15 amino acids. V was clipped by 5 bases and J by 3 bases; unmatched bases: 9. In germline, CDR1 is MNHNY, CDR2 SVGAGI (reference sequence).

J is TRBJ2-3 and V is TRBV14, with D hard to call. Germline V gives CDR1 SGHDN, CDR2 FVKESK. V was trimmed by 1 base and J by 2 bases, leaving 4 bases between them. This CDR3 contains 13 residues. The CDR3 loop is CASSQVATDTQYF. Written as DNA, the CDR3 is TGTGCCAGCAGCCAAGTAGCCACAGATACGCAGTATTTT.

This clone was seen once. V and J are TRBV19 and TRBJ2-1; 9 bases are shared with TRBD2. CDR1 is LNHDA, CDR2 SQIVND, per germline (reference sequence). The CDR3 covers 16 residues. Germline trimming cut 6 bases from V and 4 bases from J; bases unmatched to any gene: 10. The chain's CDR3 is CASSRTLAGSYNEQFF. DNA of the CDR3: TGTGCCAGTAGCAGGACCCTAGCGGGATCTTACAATGAGCAGTTCTTC.

This clone was found once. V and J are TRBV5-4 and TRBJ2-1; possibly TRBD2 for D (6 bases). CDR3 length equals 17 residues. CDR1 is SGHNT and CDR2 is YYREEE in the germline V gene (reference sequence). Deletions cut 1 base from V and 0 bases from J, with 14 bases between. The CDR3, as DNA: TGTGCCAGCAGCTTGCGTGGGACTCTTAGCTCCTACAATGAGCAGTTCTTC. It translates to CASSLRGTLSSYNEQFF.

CDR3 DNA sequence: TGTGCCAGCAGCTTTGGACTGCTGGTGGACACTGAAGCTTTCTTT. This gives the protein CASSFGLLVDTEAFF. The chain uses TRBV5-8 and TRBJ1-1; D call uncertain. Trimming stripped 2 bases from V and 3 bases from J, with 14 bases between. The CDR3 is 15 residues long. CDR1 is SGHTS, CDR2 YDEGEE, per germline.

This chain uses TRBV10-2 with TRBJ2-5, with 16 positions matching TRBD2. Losses at the gene ends were 8 bases for V and 4 bases for J; bases not matched to a gene: 10. The CDR3 has 17 residues. Germline CDR1 and CDR2: WSHSY and SAAADI. CDR3 bases: TGCGCCAGCCAATCCGGGACTAGCGGGAGGGTAATAGAGACCCAGTACTTC. Its translation is CASQSGTSGRVIETQYF.

This clone was detected only once. CDR3 amino acids: CASSELLAGGVGELFF. The CDR3 bases are TGTGCCAGCAGTGAATTGCTAGCGGGAGGTGTCGGGGAGCTGTTTTTT. This chain links TRBV25-1 with TRBJ2-2, with 11 bases matching TRBD2. V trimming: 1 base; J trimming: 7 bases; junction bases outside the gene matches: 5. Germline V gene data show CDR1 as MGHDK and CDR2 as SYGVNS. This CDR3 spans 16 amino acids.

As concerns this clone: This clone may be a read error of a much larger clone one base away. The rearrangement links TRBV9 to TRBJ1-6, with D unclear. The CDR3 spans 14 residues. Trimming removed 4 bases from V and 5 bases from J, with 10 bases in between. Per the germline V gene, CDR1 is SGDLS and CDR2 is YYNGEE. CDR3 sequence: CASSWRVNNSPLHF. DNA of the CDR3: TGTGCCAGCAGCTGGAGAGTGAATAATTCACCCCTCCACTTT. Filled out from reference TRBV9 and TRBJ1-6, the complete variable domain reads DSGVTQTPKHLITATGQRVTLRCSPRSGDLSVYWYQQSLDQGLQFLIQYYNGEERAKGNILERFSAQQFPDLHSELNLSSLELGDSALYFCASSWRVNNSPLHFGNGTRLTVT.

The chain links TRBV27 to TRBJ2-7; no clear D. The CDR3 extends over 10 amino acids. From germline, CDR1 is MNHEY and CDR2 SMNVEV (reference sequence). Trimming removed 7 bases from V and 2 bases from J, with 3 bases in between. In nucleotides, the CDR3 is TGTGCCAGCACCACCTACGAGCAGTACTTC. The encoded protein is CASTTYEQYF.

This sequence joins TRBV7-6 and TRBJ2-1; TRBD2 matches at 10 bases. The length of the CDR3 is 18 residues. Germline CDR1 reads SGHVS; CDR2 reads FNYEAQ. J gave up 0 bases and V 3 bases, and 8 bases lay outside the gene matches. CDR3 sequence (DNA): TGTGCCAGCAGCTTGGATGCTAGCGGGAGAAGCTCCTACAATGAGCAGTTCTTC. Protein: CASSLDASGRSSYNEQFF.

V is TRBV27 and J is TRBJ2-2; the match to TRBD2 covers 11 bases. The CDR3 runs 17 residues. J lost 3 bases, V lost 3 bases, and 6 bases had no gene match. Germline V lookup: CDR1 MNHEY, CDR2 SMNVEV (reference sequence). CDR3 amino acids: CASSLEIAGGYTGELFF. CDR3 coding DNA: TGTGCCAGCAGTTTGGAAATAGCGGGAGGGTACACCGGGGAGCTGTTTTTT.

J is TRBJ1-5 and V is TRBV2; no clear D gene. V was pared by 2 bases and J by 5 bases, with 10 bases between. Per the germline V gene, CDR1 is SNHLY and CDR2 is FYNNEI. There are 14 residues in the CDR3. The CDR3 here is CASSENGRYQPQHF. The DNA for the CDR3 is TGTGCCAGCAGTGAAAATGGGAGATATCAGCCCCAGCATTTT.

The rearrangement links TRBV27 to TRBJ2-7; 7 positions match TRBD2. J gave up 6 bases and V 7 bases, and 21 bases lay outside the gene matches. Germline-derived CDR1 and CDR2 are MNHEY and SMNVEV (reference sequence). This CDR3 comprises 17 residues. The CDR3 sequence: CASKPGVGGPRASEQYF. The CDR3 DNA sequence: TGTGCCAGCAAGCCAGGAGTGGGAGGGCCACGAGCCAGCGAGCAGTACTTC.

The rearrangement uses TRBV5-6 and TRBJ1-3; possible D gene TRBD1, 6 bases. CDR1 is SGHDT, CDR2 YYEEEE, per germline. The CDR3 runs to 15 residues. Trimming took 4 bases from V and 4 from J, leaving 15 bases between them. CDR3 loop: CASSPRGALGNTIYF. CDR3 nucleotide sequence: TGTGCCAGCAGCCCCCGGGGGGCACTCGGAAACACCATATATTTT. Variable domain in full (rest from reference TRBV5-6 and TRBJ1-3): DAGVTQSPTHLIKTRGQQVTLRCSPKSGHDTVSWYQQALGQGPQFIFQYYEEEERQRGNFPDRFSGHQFPNYSSELNVNALLLGDSALYLCASSPRGALGNTIYFGEGSWLTVV.

The chain couples TRBV27 to TRBJ2-2; D is unclear. Germline V gene sequence: CDR1 MNHEY, CDR2 SMNVEV (reference sequence). This CDR3 spans 17 amino acids. The ends were cut back, 2 bases at V and 6 bases at J, with 19 bases in the middle. Here the CDR3 DNA reads TGTGCCAGCAGTTTAATATCCGGAGTGGTGAATTCCGGGGAGCTGTTTTTT. It specifies CASSLISGVVNSGELFF.

The rearrangement joins TRBV12-3 or TRBV12-4 to TRBJ1-3; D ambiguous. V was shortened by 4 bases and J by 2 bases, with 6 bases between the two germline ends. The CDR3 is 13 amino acids. CDR3 in DNA: TGTGCCAGCAGTTACGGGGCTGGAAACACCATATATTTT. Residues: CASSYGAGNTIYF.

CDR3 nucleotides: TGTGCCAGCAGACAATTCGGGACAGGGCAAGAGACCCAGTACTTC. Translated, it gives CASRQFGTGQETQYF. This sequence joins TRBV7-2 and TRBJ2-5; TRBD1 matches at 9 bases. Germline CDR1 SGHTA, CDR2 FQGNSA. The V gene end was trimmed by 6 bases and the J gene end by 2 bases; junction bases not matched to a gene: 7. The CDR3 consists of 15 residues.

This chain uses TRBV7-2 with TRBJ1-5; TRBD1 is a possible D gene (5 bases). The ends were cut back, 7 bases at V and 4 bases at J, with 20 bases in the middle. The V gene's germline CDR1 is SGHTA and CDR2 FQGNSA. The CDR3 runs 16 residues. The CDR3 region has the DNA TGTGCCAGCACCGAAACAGGTGGGGTGAGGAATCAGCCCCAGCATTTT. Residues: CASTETGGVRNQPQHF.

The V gene is TRBV6-5, the J gene TRBJ2-1, with TRBD2 identical over 7 bases. From germline, CDR1 is MNHEY and CDR2 SVGAGI. This CDR3 spans 15 amino acids. After removal of 2 bases from V and 6 bases from J, the junction contained 7 bases not matched to a gene. DNA of the CDR3: TGTGCCAGCAGTTACGGGGCGGGGGACTTCAATGAGCAGTTCTTC. Translating it yields CASSYGAGDFNEQFF.

This chain uses TRBV5-1 with TRBJ2-7, with 9 bases aligning to TRBD2. CDR3 length: 15 residues. Looked up from germline, CDR1 is SGHRS and CDR2 is YFSETQ. V shed 0 bases and J 3 bases; nucleotides not matched to a gene: 4. Written as DNA, the CDR3 is TGCGCCAGCAGCTTGGTTCCTAGCGGGATCTACGAGCAGTACTTC. It encodes CASSLVPSGIYEQYF.

This clone has just one count. The chain has TRBV2 and TRBJ2-1; 8 bases are a match to TRBD2. There are 14 residues in the CDR3. Trimming removed 7 bases from V and 8 bases from J; junction bases left unmatched: 10. The germline V gene has CDR1 SNHLY and CDR2 FYNNEI. The CDR3 here is CASTGLAPFDEQFF. The CDR3 region has the DNA TGTGCCAGCACTGGACTAGCTCCGTTCGATGAGCAGTTCTTC.

This chain connects TRBV19 to TRBJ1-1; no reliable D call. The germline V gene encodes CDR1 LNHDA and CDR2 SQIVND (reference sequence). This CDR3 has 12 residues. V gave up 6 bases and J gave up 4 bases, with 9 bases separating them. CDR3 coding DNA: TGTGCCAGTAGACAGTCTATCACTGAAGCTTTCTTT. Translated: CASRQSITEAFF. The variable domain in full, with the rest retrieved from reference TRBV19 and TRBJ1-1, is DGGITQSPKYLFRKEGQNVTLSCEQNLNHDAMYWYRQDPGQGLRLIYYSQIVNDFQKGDIAEGYSVSREKKESFPLTVTSAQKNPTAFYLCASRQSITEAFFGQGTRLTVV.

The V call is TRBV6-4, the J call TRBJ2-3, with 8 bases identical to TRBD2. V dropped 4 bases and J dropped 8; count of bases not matched to a gene: 5. Germline V CDR1 and CDR2: MRHNA, SNTAGT. The CDR3 is 13 amino acids. The CDR3 is CASSATSGGTQYF. The DNA for the CDR3 is TGTGCCAGCAGTGCCACTAGCGGCGGTACGCAGTATTTT.

V gene TRBV18 combines with J gene TRBJ2-7, with 12 bases identical to TRBD1. Looked up from germline, CDR1 is KGHSH and CDR2 is LQKENI. The length of the CDR3 is 14 residues. With 5 bases clipped from V and 4 bases from J, the junction kept 3 bases outside the gene matches. CDR3 in amino acids: CASSGTGGPYEQYF. CDR3 nucleotides: TGTGCCAGCTCAGGGACAGGGGGCCCTTACGAGCAGTACTTC. The complete variable domain, with remaining parts taken from reference TRBV18 and TRBJ2-7, reads NAGVMQNPRHLVRRRGQEARLRCSPMKGHSHVYWYRQLPEEGLKFMVYLQKENIIDESGMPKERFSAEFPKEGPSILRIQQVVRGDSAAYFCASSGTGGPYEQYFGPGTRLTVT.

This chain links TRBV29-1 with TRBJ2-1; D not certain. CDR3 size: 10 residues. The V end was cut by 5 bases, the J end by 5 bases, with 4 bases between. Germline V gene data show CDR1 as SQVTM and CDR2 as ANQGSEA. The CDR3 is CSVHNNEQFF. The CDR3 nucleotides read TGCAGCGTTCACAACAATGAGCAGTTCTTC.

The chain recombines TRBV24-1 with TRBJ2-3, with D tentatively TRBD1 (5 bases). Germline CDR1 is KGHDR and CDR2 is SFDVKD. V lost 9 bases and J 2 bases, leaving 11 bases between the germline ends. This CDR3 contains 13 residues. The CDR3 DNA is TGTGCCACCTCAGGGATTTCCACAGATACGCAGTATTTT. Translation gives CATSGISTDTQYF.